The T cell receptor beta chain under discussion was sequenced for a study of blood T cell repertoires in COVID-19 (dated by TCRdb to 2020 to 2022). In the study overall: ImmuneRACE Cohort 3 recovered participants were defined by two consecutive negative NP/OP PCR tests, healthcare professional clearance, or symptom resolution. Samples covering the acute and convalescent phases of COVID-19 were provided by collaborators in the United States, Italy and Spain. The material from the prospective study consisted of cDNA or gDNA derived from T cells, B-cell-depleted T cells, or PBMCs. The dataset comprised deeply sampled blood TCRbeta repertoires from subjects exposed to, actively infected with, or recovered from COVID-19. The repertoires were released in a freely available public database meant as a resource for research on the immune response to SARS-CoV-2. Samples were obtained from the ongoing ImmuneRACE study (first 160 participants) and from some 1,200 subjects provided by 6 global collaborators. A de-identified subject ID, COVID-19 status, age in years and sex were almost always included in the sample metadata. Where available, HLA class I and class II types were taken from metadata supplied by the sample provider and were not determined by assay-based typing.

Comment on this clone: Its antigen is still unknown. Base-call qualities are not available, and no considerably larger clone is one nucleotide away.

In the prospective study, participants were roughly 18 to 100 years old, resided in 25 or so geographic areas of the United States, and were enrolled through a virtual design. Cohort assignment in the prospective study relied on participant-reported clinical history from a screening survey and a study questionnaire. In the prospective study, whole blood, serum and a nasopharyngeal or oropharyngeal swab were collected from each participant by mobile phlebotomists. Additional blood draws and questionnaires over an approximately two-month period could optionally be provided by prospective study participants. Blood samples from the prospective study were shipped frozen or at room temperature prior to DNA extraction. TCRbeta CDR3 regions were amplified from genomic DNA using the immunoSEQ Assay, a bias-controlled multiplex PCR. In the paper's pipeline: The number of nucleated cells in each sample was estimated from the amplification of reference gene primers within the assay. Sequence reads were collapsed and filtered to measure the absolute abundance of every unique TCRbeta CDR3 rearrangement. For each sample, productive Simpson clonality was calculated as the square root of Simpson's diversity index over productive rearrangements. TCRdb's version of the immuneACCESS table is confined to in-frame rearrangements and falls short of the full clone set. An unresolved V gene accounts for under half of the shortfall where checked; the remainder is of unknown origin. V and J calls and clone size are given by that table; D and trimming were obtained from the DNA. This sample lists under 400,000 clones; about 87% were detected once. The leading ten clones occupy roughly 1.9% of the sample.

Overall study results and their limits: How much clinical and demographic metadata was included differed by source and by participant, and the metadata was provided uncurated.

Deletion took 1 base off V and 2 bases off J, with a span of 6 bases between the germline ends. The CDR3 spans 14 residues, from the cysteine through the phenylalanine. Only the CDR3 portion is preserved as DNA: 42 bases, with reading frame beginning at the first base. CDR1 LGHDT and CDR2 YNNKEL were looked up in the germline V gene (reference sequence). The clonotype comes from a man aged 35 to 55 in a cohort exposed to, infected with or recovered from COVID-19 (not recorded which). Sample: PBMCs or T cells enriched from blood (not recorded which). The chain links TRBV3-1 (or the pseudogene TRBV3-2) with TRBJ2-1; D gene: possibly TRBD2, on 6 matching bases. The nucleotide sequence reads as follows: TGTGCCAGCAGCCAAGGCGGGACCTACAATGAGCAGTTCTTC. Its product reads: CASSQGGTYNEQFF.